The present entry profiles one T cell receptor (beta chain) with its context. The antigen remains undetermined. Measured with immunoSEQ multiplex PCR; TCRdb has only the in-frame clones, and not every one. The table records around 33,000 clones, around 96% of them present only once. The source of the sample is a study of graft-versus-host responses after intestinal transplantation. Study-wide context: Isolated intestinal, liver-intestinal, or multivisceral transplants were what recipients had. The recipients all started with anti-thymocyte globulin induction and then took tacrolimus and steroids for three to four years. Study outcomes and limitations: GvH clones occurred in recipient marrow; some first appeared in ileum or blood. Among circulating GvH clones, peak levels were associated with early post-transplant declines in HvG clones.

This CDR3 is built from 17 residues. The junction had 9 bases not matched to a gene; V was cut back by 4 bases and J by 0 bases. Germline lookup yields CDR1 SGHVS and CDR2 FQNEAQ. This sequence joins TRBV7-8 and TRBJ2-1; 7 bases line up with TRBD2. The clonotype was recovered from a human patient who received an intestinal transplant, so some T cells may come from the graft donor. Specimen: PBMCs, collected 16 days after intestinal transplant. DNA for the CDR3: TGTGCCAGCAGCTCAAAACTTAGCGGGCCCTCCTACAATGAGCAGTTCTTC. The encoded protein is CASSSKLSGPSYNEQFF.